This TCR beta chain was captured in a study of neoadjuvant anti-PD-1 for oral cavity cancer. This clone was picked up one time. This sample's time point: after neoadjuvant nivolumab, at surgical resection. No culture or expansion preceded analysis of these blood cells. CDR3 length: 15 residues. Germline CDR1 is SGHRS and CDR2 is YFSETQ. V was shortened by 1 base and J by 6 bases, with 15 bases between the two germline ends. The assay was immunoSEQ multiplex PCR, and TCRdb's table has in-frame clones only and misses some. The sample carries approximately 68,000 clones, 80% to 90% recorded once. The material was PBMCs, obtained after nivolumab (anti-PD-1) treatment. The chain carries TRBV5-1 and TRBJ2-3; no reliable D call. This clonotype originated in a person between 35 and 79 years old with oral cavity squamous cell carcinoma. The CDR3 DNA is TGCGCCAGCAGCTTGATTCCGACATCTGGGGATACGCAGTATTTT. It yields the protein CASSLIPTSGDTQYF.